This entry describes one T cell receptor (beta chain). This clone was seen more than once but under ten times. The clone's antigen remains unknown. No much larger clone exists at a distance of one base, and base qualities are not known. At the junction V is shortened by 6 bases and J by 2 bases, with 11 bases in between. Per the germline V gene, MNHEY is the CDR1 and SVGAGI is the CDR2. There are 13 amino acids in the CDR3, from cysteine to phenylalanine inclusive. Of the read, only the CDR3 DNA is kept; its 39 bases are in frame from base 1. This sample was included in a study of blood T cell repertoires in COVID-19 (dated by TCRdb to the early 2020s). Broadly, across the study: The collaborator samples originated in the United States, Italy and Spain and spanned the acute and convalescent phases of COVID-19. The prospective study material was composed of cDNA or gDNA derived from T cells, B-cell-depleted T cells, or PBMCs. Subjects who had been exposed to COVID-19, were actively infected with it, or had recovered from it provided the deeply sampled blood TCRbeta repertoires that made up the dataset. The repertoires were released in a freely available public database meant as a resource for research on the immune response to SARS-CoV-2. The samples were drawn from the first 160 participants of the ongoing ImmuneRACE study and from some 1,300 subjects provided by 6 global collaborators. The sample metadata nearly always contained a de-identified subject ID, COVID-19 status, age in years and sex. HLA class I and class II types, where available, came from metadata supplied by the sample provider rather than from assay-based typing.

TCRbeta CDR3 regions were amplified from genomic DNA by means of the immunoSEQ Assay, a bias-controlled multiplex PCR. Per the original workflow: The number of nucleated cells in each sample was estimated by amplification of reference gene primers within the assay. To quantify the absolute abundance of each unique TCRbeta CDR3 rearrangement, sequence reads were collapsed and filtered. For each sample, productive Simpson clonality was calculated as the square root of Simpson's diversity index over productive rearrangements. This immuneACCESS table, as held by TCRdb, lists in-frame sequences with V and J called but not all clones. Of the missing ones, under half trace to an unresolved V gene in checked studies; the others have no known cause. D and trimming were read from the DNA, whereas the V and J calls and clone size are those reported in that table. The sample table records about 100,000 clones; around 90% of these occur just once. Approximately 5% of the sample goes to the ten largest clones.

What the study reported, not specific to this receptor: The amount of clinical and demographic metadata varied by source and participant and was provided uncurated.

The collaborating institutions used their own protocols to collect whole blood in K2EDTA tubes. For TCRbeta analysis, collaborators shipped samples as frozen whole blood, isolated PBMCs, or DNA extracted from either of those sample types. This TCR derives from a human donor in a cohort sampled during active COVID-19. The rearranged chain carries TRBV6-5 and TRBJ2-7; the D segment could be TRBD2, given 6 matching bases. The sequencing input was peripheral blood. For the CDR3, the sequence is CASRPGLTYEQYF. DNA sequence: TGTGCCAGCAGACCCGGACTAACCTACGAGCAGTACTTC.